This TCR beta chain was identified in a study of blood T cell repertoires in COVID-19. About the research overall: Acute-phase and convalescent COVID-19 samples originated in the United States, Italy and Spain. Sources were T cells, B-cell-depleted T cells, or PBMCs; the material itself was cDNA or gDNA.

Trimming pared 4 bases from V and 7 bases from J, leaving 13 bases between. Germline values: CDR1 SNHLY, CDR2 FYNNEI. CDR3 length: 13 residues. Authors' analysis steps: Nucleated cell number was recorded as an estimate derived from reference gene primer amplification. The data were produced by immunoSEQ multiplex PCR, yet TCRdb's version contains in-frame clones alone and is incomplete. Clone size and the V and J calls come from that table; the DNA yielded D and trimming. The data show roughly 13,000 clones, with roughly 73% seen just once and more than 20% held by the top ten. This TCR was recovered from a boy aged 2-9 years with active or convalescent COVID-19. The chain is built from TRBV2 and TRBJ1-2, with D hard to call. Material: peripheral blood. CDR3 bases: TGTGCCAGCAGTGCTAGTCGGGTAGCTGGCTACACCTTC. This codes for CASSASRVAGYTF.